Ten or more counts support the clone carrying this T cell receptor beta chain. Its specificity is not known. The record originates from a study of early T cells in non-severe SARS-CoV-2 infection. In the study overall: Chains from this unsorted whole-blood bulk RNA could not be paired.

The study's findings and limits: VDJdb-based annotation leaned toward anti-spike CD8 responses and missed private and CD4 specificities.

There are 16 residues in the CDR3. CDR1 MNHEY and CDR2 SVGEGT come from the germline V gene. Trimming removed 6 bases from V and 0 bases from J; junction bases left unmatched: 5. Each cDNA molecule carried a unique molecular identifier. TCRdb re-called the 5' RACE reads with MiXCR, one entry per CDR3 protein. In the table there are approximately 31,000 distinct CDR3 sequences, roughly 6% of which are singletons. The specimen was whole blood. This sequence joins TRBV6-2 or TRBV6-3 and TRBJ2-4, with TRBD2 matching 10 bases. The receptor's source is an adult who was a healthcare worker with PCR-confirmed SARS-CoV-2 infection or an uninfected control (not recorded which). CDR3 bases: TGTGCCAGCAGCCTAGCGGGAGTCGGAGCCAAAAACATTCAGTACTTC. Encoded protein: CASSLAGVGAKNIQYF.